This TCR beta chain was retrieved from a study of T-cell memory formation after mild COVID-19. General study points: Memory sampled before infection contained some responding clones, suggesting cross-reactive memory joined. Day 15 to 85 contracting clones showed balanced CD4/CD8; later expanders leaned CD4+. Day 37-peaking second-wave clones had unconfirmed SARS-CoV-2 specificity.

This clonotype was seen many times. Its antigen is unknown. 5'RACE primed from the constant segment yielded TCR alpha and TCR beta cDNA libraries bearing sample barcodes and UMIs. Via MiXCR, TCRdb re-called the 5' RACE reads, giving one row per CDR3 protein. The sample contains about 350,000 distinct CDR3 sequences, 20% to 25% of which appear only once. Germline CDR1 and CDR2: KGHSH and LQKENI. V was pared by 6 bases and J by 1 base, with 10 bases between. There are 14 residues in the CDR3. V and J are TRBV18 and TRBJ2-1; TRBD2 might be the D (5 bases). The sequenced sample was PBMCs or a T cell subset sorted from them (not recorded which). The sequence was obtained from a man between 18 and 29 years old who had mild COVID-19 (a few samples of this study predate the infection). Cell type and time point are not known. DNA for the CDR3: TGTGCCAGCTCGGAGGTCAGATCCTACAATGAGCAGTTCTTC. Translation: CASSEVRSYNEQFF.